This TCR beta chain was captured by sequencing in a study of cytomegalovirus exposure and HLA in healthy donors. This clone was seen once. Its antigen is currently unknown. Study results and limitations: As was reported, the HLA-A and HLA-B alleles of most subjects were accurately predicted from TCR beta sequences. With DRB1 most and HLA-C fewest, TCR association rates differed between HLA loci in a later analysis.

The CDR3 covers 14 residues. V trimming: 0 bases; J trimming: 6 bases; junction bases outside the gene matches: 5. Germline V lookup: CDR1 MNHEY, CDR2 SVGAGI. PCR amplification relied on 60 Vbeta primers (plus 13 Jbeta primers). Profiled with immunoSEQ multiplex PCR; TCRdb holds only in-frame clones, not every one. The sample carries approximately 140,000 clones, 82% recorded once. Source material: PBMCs. This chain joins TRBV6-5 and TRBJ2-7; 7 nucleotides agree with TRBD1. The source of this sequence is a male donor in good health and CMV-seronegative. The CDR3 here is CASSYSGRDSEQYF. The CDR3 DNA sequence: TGTGCCAGCAGTTACTCCGGACGGGACAGCGAGCAGTACTTC.